This entry lists 31 T cell receptor beta chains sequenced from one sample in a study of T cells in localized non-small cell lung cancer. Libraries were prepared by immunoSEQ multiplex PCR; TCRdb keeps only in-frame clonotypes and omits some of them. The data contain around 55,000 clones, around nine tenths of them singletons. The source was PBMCs, collected before any cancer treatment. The receptors here all came from a female donor with stage II lung adenocarcinoma.

V usage is TRBV11-2 and J usage is TRBJ2-5; TRBD2 is a possible D gene (6 bases). CDR1 SGHAT and CDR2 FQNNGV come from the germline V gene. Trimming took 1 base from V and 7 from J, leaving 13 bases between them. This CDR3 has 14 residues. The CDR3 DNA sequence: TGTGCCAGCAGCTTAGGGGAGGTCTCGGGGACCCAGTACTTC. This encodes CASSLGEVSGTQYF.

V usage is TRBV5-1 and J usage is TRBJ2-7, with 8 bases lining up with TRBD1. V lost 1 base, J lost 2 bases, and 8 bases stayed unmatched. Germline V lookup: CDR1 SGHRS, CDR2 YFSETQ. This CDR3 spans 16 amino acids. This CDR3 reads CASSLNAGTGTYEQYF. For the CDR3, the DNA is TGCGCCAGCAGCTTGAATGCCGGGACAGGAACCTACGAGCAGTACTTC.

The J gene is TRBJ2-3, the V gene TRBV5-1; the match to TRBD1 covers 9 bases. The ends lost 0 bases at V and 3 bases at J; junction bases unmatched: 2. Germline values: CDR1 SGHRS, CDR2 YFSETQ. The CDR3 length is 15 residues. This chain's CDR3 is CASSLEDRGTDTQYF. CDR3 in DNA: TGCGCCAGCAGCTTGGAAGACAGGGGGACAGATACGCAGTATTTT.

The DNA of the CDR3 is TGTGCCATCAGTGAGGGGACAGGGGGAGTTGACTCACCCCTCCACTTT. It is translated as CAISEGTGGVDSPLHF. This chain joins TRBV10-3 and TRBJ1-6; TRBD1 matches at 11 bases. CDR3 size: 16 residues. CDR1 and CDR2 (germline): ENHRY, SYGVKD. Trimming removed 2 bases from V and 10 bases from J; junction bases left unmatched: 7.

V gene TRBV7-8 combines with J gene TRBJ1-1; perhaps TRBD1 as D (6 bases). This CDR3 comprises 18 residues. CDR1 is SGHVS and CDR2 is FQNEAQ in the germline V gene. Trimming removed 5 bases at V and 3 bases at J, with 25 bases between. CDR3 protein: CASSPQQGTRPRDTEAFF. CDR3 sequence (DNA): TGTGCCAGCAGCCCTCAACAGGGAACCCGACCCCGGGACACTGAAGCTTTCTTT. The variable domain in full, completed from reference TRBV7-8 and TRBJ1-1, reads GAGVSQSPRYKVAKRGQDVALRCDPISGHVSLFWYQQALGQGPEFLTYFQNEAQLDKSGLPSDRFFAERPEGSVSTLKIQRTQQEDSAVYLCASSPQQGTRPRDTEAFFGQGTRLTVV.

The genes are TRBV6-1 and TRBJ1-1; no clear D gene. V was shortened by 7 bases and J by 9 bases, with 12 bases between the two germline ends. CDR1 MNHNS and CDR2 SASEGT come from the germline V gene. The CDR3 sequence is 11 residues long. CDR3 loop: CASNFGMQAFF. CDR3 nucleotide sequence: TGTGCCAGCAACTTCGGGATGCAAGCTTTCTTT.

The chain uses TRBV6-5 and TRBJ1-2; 7 bases align to TRBD1. Trimming removed 4 bases from V and 6 bases from J; junction bases left unmatched: 14. The germline gives CDR1 MNHEY, CDR2 SVGAGI. The CDR3 is made up of 16 amino acids. In DNA, the CDR3 is TGTGCCAGCAGTTCGATCGACAGGGCAGGAGGTGATGGCTACACCTTC. Translated, it gives CASSSIDRAGGDGYTF.

V usage is TRBV6-1 and J usage is TRBJ2-7; tentatively, D is TRBD1 (5 bases). The germline gives CDR1 MNHNS, CDR2 SASEGT. The length of the CDR3 is 13 residues. Trimming shortened V by 6 bases and J by 0 bases, and 9 bases separated the two germline ends. CDR3 amino acids: CASRRQFSYEQYF. CDR3 DNA: TGTGCCAGCAGGAGACAGTTCTCCTACGAGCAGTACTTC.

The V call is TRBV29-1, the J call TRBJ1-1; D is unresolved. The V gene lost 6 bases and the J gene lost 0 bases, with 11 bases spanning the gap. CDR1 and CDR2 from the germline V gene are SQVTM and ANQGSEA. There are 13 residues in the CDR3. The CDR3 bases are TGCAGCGTGGAGGTTATTATGAACACTGAAGCTTTCTTT. Amino acid sequence: CSVEVIMNTEAFF.

V usage is TRBV2 and J usage is TRBJ2-5, with 8 bases aligning to TRBD2. V trimming: 11 bases; J trimming: 5 bases; junction bases outside the gene matches: 13. Germline V gene data show CDR1 as SNHLY and CDR2 as FYNNEI. This CDR3 contains 14 residues. The CDR3 sequence: CALRTSLGMETQYF. The CDR3 nucleotides are TGTGCCCTTCGGACTAGCCTTGGGATGGAGACCCAGTACTTC.

The chain employs TRBV5-5 and TRBJ2-1; no reliable D call. Germline loops: CDR1 SGHKS, CDR2 YYEKEE (reference sequence). Trimming took off 0 bases at V and 0 bases at J, with 10 bases between the two ends. The CDR3 runs 16 residues. The CDR3 nucleotides read TGTGCCAGCAGCTTGGAACTGGTGAGCTCCTACAATGAGCAGTTCTTC. This gives the protein CASSLELVSSYNEQFF.

This chain connects TRBV9 to TRBJ2-7, with D perhaps TRBD1 (7 bases). The CDR3 length is 14 residues. The V end was cut by 3 bases, the J end by 6 bases, with 16 bases between. Germline V gene sequence: CDR1 SGDLS, CDR2 YYNGEE. CDR3: CASSAGVTGTEQYF. CDR3 sequence (DNA): TGTGCCAGCAGCGCGGGAGTGACAGGGACCGAGCAGTACTTC.

J is TRBJ1-2 and V is TRBV2; D remains ambiguous. This CDR3 spans 13 amino acids. Trimming removed 4 bases from V and 4 bases from J, with 10 bases in between. Germline V gene lookup returns CDR1 SNHLY and CDR2 FYNNEI. This chain's CDR3 is CASSGAGAYGYTF. As DNA, the CDR3 is TGTGCCAGCAGTGGTGCGGGAGCCTATGGCTACACCTTC.

This sequence joins TRBV7-9 and TRBJ1-5; no clear D. Germline V gene sequence: CDR1 SEHNR, CDR2 FQNEAQ (reference sequence). CDR3 size: 13 residues. V dropped 2 bases and J dropped 5 bases, with 7 bases sitting between them. This CDR3 reads CASSLSDYQPQHF. The CDR3 nucleotides read TGTGCCAGCAGCTTATCTGATTATCAGCCCCAGCATTTT.

This clone was counted once. The genes are TRBV30 and TRBJ2-1; D may match TRBD1 or TRBD2 (5 bases each). Looked up from germline, CDR1 is GTSNPN and CDR2 is SVGIG (reference sequence). Trimming stripped 5 bases from V and 12 bases from J, with 17 bases between. This CDR3 contains 12 residues. The CDR3 spells CAWGGGTPVQFF. The CDR3 nucleotides read TGTGCCTGGGGGGGTGGGACCCCAGTGCAGTTCTTC.

The chain links TRBV5-1 to TRBJ2-3; the match to TRBD1 covers 10 bases. In germline, CDR1 is SGHRS, CDR2 YFSETQ. The CDR3 runs 14 residues. Trimming took 4 bases from V and 6 from J; bases not matched to a gene: 5. The CDR3 loop reads CASSRDRGGDTQYF. The CDR3 nucleotides are TGCGCCAGCAGCCGGGACAGGGGAGGGGATACGCAGTATTTT. The full variable domain, with the rest looked up from reference TRBV5-1 and TRBJ2-3, is KAGVTQTPRYLIKTRGQQVTLSCSPISGHRSVSWYQQTPGQGLQFLFEYFSETQRNKGNFPGRFSGRQFSNSRSEMNVSTLELGDSALYLCASSRDRGGDTQYFGPGTRLTVL.

The V gene is TRBV5-1, the J gene TRBJ2-2; no reliable D call. V lost 0 bases to trimming and J lost 5 bases, with 8 bases between them. CDR3 length equals 14 residues. CDR1 is SGHRS, CDR2 YFSETQ, per germline. The CDR3 region has the DNA TGCGCCAGCAGCTTGGCCGAGGTTACCGGGGAGCTGTTTTTT. Protein product: CASSLAEVTGELFF.

This chain uses TRBV9 with TRBJ2-7; 7 bases match TRBD2. Germline trimming cut 4 bases from V and 3 bases from J; bases unmatched to any gene: 13. CDR1 and CDR2 from the germline V gene are SGDLS and YYNGEE. The CDR3 extends over 16 amino acids. For the CDR3, the DNA is TGTGCCAGCAGCCCCCGCTCCGGGACTACCAGCTACGAGCAGTACTTC. This codes for CASSPRSGTTSYEQYF.

This chain uses TRBV11-2 with TRBJ1-1; D possibly corresponds to TRBD1 (5 bases). This CDR3 contains 16 residues. Deletions cut 1 base from V and 1 base from J, with 13 bases between. Per germline, CDR1 SGHAT and CDR2 FQNNGV. The CDR3 here is CASSLGARARNTEAFF. In nucleotides, the CDR3 is TGTGCCAGCAGCTTAGGGGCCAGGGCCCGGAACACTGAAGCTTTCTTT.

The chain uses TRBV7-9 and TRBJ1-1; D is perhaps TRBD1 (5 bases). Germline V gene sequence: CDR1 SEHNR, CDR2 FQNEAQ (reference sequence). V shed 6 bases and J shed 0 bases, with 17 bases lying between them. The CDR3 is 16 residues long. The CDR3 here is CASSRLGGRMNTEAFF. The CDR3 DNA follows: TGTGCCAGCAGTCGATTGGGGGGGAGAATGAACACTGAAGCTTTCTTT.

The rearrangement joins TRBV10-3 to TRBJ2-7, with 11 bases aligning to TRBD2. CDR3 length equals 15 residues. In germline, CDR1 is ENHRY, CDR2 SYGVKD. V shed 10 bases, J shed 0 bases, and the junction held 8 bases outside the gene matches. The CDR3 nucleotides are TGTGCCACCCGAACGACTAGCGGGGTCTCCTACGAGCAGTACTTC. Amino acids: CATRTTSGVSYEQYF.

This rearrangement joins TRBV5-6 to TRBJ2-7; D gene unclear. This CDR3 is 15 amino acids long. Per the germline V gene, CDR1 is SGHDT and CDR2 is YYEEEE. Trimming pared 0 bases from V and 3 bases from J, leaving 13 bases between. The CDR3 nucleotides read TGTGCCAGCAGCTTGGATCTGGTTAAAGGCTACGAGCAGTACTTC. This translates into CASSLDLVKGYEQYF.

This clone came up once. The chain recombines TRBV10-2 with TRBJ1-1; 11 nucleotides line up with TRBD1. Germline values: CDR1 WSHSY, CDR2 SAAADI. V lost 2 bases and J lost 7; bases outside the gene matches: 6. The CDR3 is 15 amino acids. The CDR3 is CASSEVWGQGVEAFF. The CDR3, as DNA: TGCGCCAGCAGTGAGGTTTGGGGACAGGGGGTTGAAGCTTTCTTT.

This clone was seen only a few times. This chain joins TRBV18 and TRBJ1-1, with D unclear. V lost 6 bases to trimming and J lost 5 bases, with 13 bases between them. This CDR3 has 13 amino acids. Germline values: CDR1 KGHSH, CDR2 LQKENI. CDR3 sequence: CASSAGLGTEAFF. In nucleotides, the CDR3 is TGTGCCAGCTCGGCCGGTTTGGGGACTGAAGCTTTCTTT.

The chain is built from TRBV7-2 and TRBJ2-5; no clear D gene. With the DNA end fitting TRBJ2-7 better, the J assignment may be wrong. Germline assignment: CDR1 SGHTA and CDR2 FQGNSA. CDR3 length: 13 residues. CDR3 sequence reads: CASSSGPSYEQYF. The CDR3 DNA reads as TGTGCCAGCAGCTCCGGACCCTCCTACGAGCAGTACTTC.

The chain carries TRBV30 and TRBJ1-1; D is possibly TRBD1 (5 bases). Germline assignment: CDR1 GTSNPN and CDR2 SVGIG (reference sequence). V lost 3 bases to trimming and J lost 5 bases, with 13 bases between them. The length of the CDR3 is 13 residues. The CDR3 DNA sequence: TGTGCCTGGAGACCAGGGTCGAGGACTGAAGCTTTCTTT. Its protein is CAWRPGSRTEAFF.

The chain employs TRBV19 and TRBJ1-1, with a possible D match to TRBD1 (5 bases). The germline V gene has CDR1 LNHDA and CDR2 SQIVND (reference sequence). The CDR3 runs to 14 residues. V lost 7 bases and J lost 0, with 12 bases in between. The CDR3 sequence: CASTGRALNTEAFF. DNA of the CDR3: TGTGCCAGTACGGGCAGGGCCCTGAACACTGAAGCTTTCTTT.

CDR3 coding DNA: TGTGCCAGCAGCCCCGAGGGCGGACTGAACACTGAAGCTTTCTTT. Its protein product is CASSPEGGLNTEAFF. J is TRBJ1-1 and V is TRBV7-9, with D hard to call. V shed 5 bases and J shed 0 bases, with 13 bases lying between them. From germline, CDR1 is SEHNR and CDR2 FQNEAQ (reference sequence). The CDR3 contains 15 residues.

The chain carries TRBV11-2 and TRBJ1-2; D perhaps matches TRBD1 (5 bases). Germline assignment: CDR1 SGHAT and CDR2 FQNNGV. The germline V and J ends were trimmed by 5 bases and 5 bases, with 15 bases remaining between them. The CDR3 loop spans 14 amino acids. CDR3 protein: CASSHTPAGYGYTF. CDR3 DNA sequence: TGTGCCAGCAGCCACACGCCGGCAGGGTATGGCTACACCTTC.

V gene TRBV7-3 combines with J gene TRBJ1-1; D possibly corresponds to TRBD1 (5 bases). This CDR3 spans 14 amino acids. Per germline, CDR1 SGHTA and CDR2 FQGTGA. Trimming shortened V by 2 bases and J by 3 bases, and 10 bases separated the two germline ends. This CDR3 reads CASSLQGVDTEAFF. CDR3 bases: TGTGCCAGCAGCTTACAGGGCGTTGACACTGAAGCTTTCTTT. Based on the CDR3 plus reference TRBV7-3 and TRBJ1-1, the full variable domain is GAGVSQTPSNKVTEKGKYVELRCDPISGHTALYWYRQSLGQGPEFLIYFQGTGAADDSGLPNDRFFAVRPEGSVSTLKIQRTERGDSAVYLCASSLQGVDTEAFFGQGTRLTVV.

This clone appeared a few times. The chain links TRBV5-1 to TRBJ1-6; no clear D gene. The V gene's germline CDR1 is SGHRS and CDR2 YFSETQ. The CDR3 runs to 18 residues. V was pared by 0 bases and J by 7 bases, with 20 bases between. The CDR3 DNA sequence: TGCGCCAGCAGCTTGGACGCGGGTGGGGTCACGATCAATTCACCCCTCCACTTT. This codes for CASSLDAGGVTINSPLHF.